This T cell receptor (beta chain) was recovered during a study of shared clonotypes between healthy human individuals. Study-level background: The people who gave samples were a couple of women and a few men aged 18 to 49.

Libraries were prepared by immunoSEQ multiplex PCR; TCRdb keeps only in-frame clonotypes and omits some of them. The sample lists roughly 2.2 million clones; about 90% were seen once. With regard to this clone: Its antigen is not known. Relative to the germline gene, one junction end is altered; a read error may explain this.

Study-wide results and caveats: Naive CD4 clonotypes overlapped across a handful of donors at roughly 5%. Relative to clonotypes present in all four donors, those not shared had lower generation probabilities.

This receptor was identified in a man in his late teens or twenties in good health. Some clones in this sample may be carry-over from other donors' samples. The sequencing input was naive CD4+ T cells from PBMCs. Subset defined: CD45RA+ positively selected.

CDR3 amino acids: CASTPGSGANVLTF. The DNA of the CDR3 is TGTGCCAGCACACCAGGGTCTGGGGCCAACGTCCTGACTTTC. The genes are TRBV18 and TRBJ2-6, with D possibly being TRBD1 (5 bases). Germline V lookup: CDR1 KGHSH, CDR2 LQKENI. The CDR3 runs 14 residues.